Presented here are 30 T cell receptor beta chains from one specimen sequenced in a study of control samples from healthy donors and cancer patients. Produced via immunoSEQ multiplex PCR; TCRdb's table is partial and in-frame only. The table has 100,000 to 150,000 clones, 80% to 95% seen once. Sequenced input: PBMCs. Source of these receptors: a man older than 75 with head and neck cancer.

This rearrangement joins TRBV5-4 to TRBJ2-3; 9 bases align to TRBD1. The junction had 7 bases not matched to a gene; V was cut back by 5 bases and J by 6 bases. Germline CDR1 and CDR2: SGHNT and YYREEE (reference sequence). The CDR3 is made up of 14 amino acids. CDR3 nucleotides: TGTGCCAGCAGGGACAGGGGAAGAGGGGATACGCAGTATTTT. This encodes CASRDRGRGDTQYF.

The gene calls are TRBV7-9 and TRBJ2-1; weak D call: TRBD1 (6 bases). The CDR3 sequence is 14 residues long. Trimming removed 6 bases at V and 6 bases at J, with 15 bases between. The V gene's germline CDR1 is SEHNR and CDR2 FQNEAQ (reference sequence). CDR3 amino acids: CASRSDSSVNEQFF. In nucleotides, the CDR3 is TGTGCCAGCAGGTCGGACAGTTCGGTCAATGAGCAGTTCTTC.

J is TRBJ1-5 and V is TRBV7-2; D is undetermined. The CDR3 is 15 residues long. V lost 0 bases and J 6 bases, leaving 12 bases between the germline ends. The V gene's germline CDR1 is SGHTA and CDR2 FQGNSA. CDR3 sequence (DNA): TGTGCCAGCAGCTTAGCCTCGGCAGCAGCTCAGCCCCAGCATTTT. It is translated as CASSLASAAAQPQHF. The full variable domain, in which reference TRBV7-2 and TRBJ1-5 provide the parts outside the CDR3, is GAGVSQSPSNKVTEKGKDVELRCDPISGHTALYWYRQSLGQGLEFLIYFQGNSAPDKSGLPSDRFSAERTGGSVSTLTIQRTQQEDSAVYLCASSLASAAAQPQHFGDGTRLSIL.

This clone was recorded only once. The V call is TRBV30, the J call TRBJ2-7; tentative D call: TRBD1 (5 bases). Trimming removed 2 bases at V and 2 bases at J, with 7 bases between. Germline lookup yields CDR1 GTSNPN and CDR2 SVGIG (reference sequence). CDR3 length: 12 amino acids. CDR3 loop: CAWSPGTYEQYF. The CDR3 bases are TGTGCCTGGAGTCCAGGGACCTACGAGCAGTACTTC. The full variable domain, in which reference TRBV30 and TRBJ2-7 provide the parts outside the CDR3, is SQTIHQWPATLVQPVGSPLSLECTVEGTSNPNLYWYRQAAGRGLQLLFYSVGIGQISSEVPQNLSASRPQDRQFILSSKKLLLSDSGFYLCAWSPGTYEQYFGPGTRLTVT.

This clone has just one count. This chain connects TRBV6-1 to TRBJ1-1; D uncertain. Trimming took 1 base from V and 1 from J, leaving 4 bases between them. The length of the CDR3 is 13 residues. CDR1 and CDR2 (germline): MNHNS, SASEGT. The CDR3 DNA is TGTGCCAGCAGTGAAGGTCCGAACACTGAAGCTTTCTTT. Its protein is CASSEGPNTEAFF.

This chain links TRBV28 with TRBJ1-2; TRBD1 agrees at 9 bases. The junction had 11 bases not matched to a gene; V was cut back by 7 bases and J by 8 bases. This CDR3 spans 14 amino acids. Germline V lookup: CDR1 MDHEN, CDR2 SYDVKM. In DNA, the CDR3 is TGTGCCAGCACCTCGGGACAGGGACCTTTCGGCTACACCTTC. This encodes CASTSGQGPFGYTF.

CDR3 sequence: CASTELTVAFTGELFF. In DNA, the CDR3 is TGTGCCAGCACCGAGCTGACAGTGGCCTTTACCGGGGAGCTGTTTTTT. The V gene is TRBV2, the J gene TRBJ2-2, with D possibly matching TRBD1 (5 bases). Germline V gene data show CDR1 as SNHLY and CDR2 as FYNNEI. V gave up 7 bases and J gave up 5 bases, with 20 bases separating them. There are 16 residues in the CDR3. Full variable domain (rest looked up from reference TRBV2 and TRBJ2-2): EPEVTQTPSHQVTQMGQEVILRCVPISNHLYFYWYRQILGQKVEFLVSFYNNEISEKSEIFDDQFSVERPDGSNFTLKIRSTKLEDSAMYFCASTELTVAFTGELFFGEGSRLTVL.

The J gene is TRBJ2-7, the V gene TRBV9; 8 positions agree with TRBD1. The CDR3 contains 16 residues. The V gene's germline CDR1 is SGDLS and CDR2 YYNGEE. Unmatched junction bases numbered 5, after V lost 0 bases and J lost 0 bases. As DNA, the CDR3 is TGTGCCAGCAGCGTAGACTCAGGGGGCGTCTCCTACGAGCAGTACTTC. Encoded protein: CASSVDSGGVSYEQYF.

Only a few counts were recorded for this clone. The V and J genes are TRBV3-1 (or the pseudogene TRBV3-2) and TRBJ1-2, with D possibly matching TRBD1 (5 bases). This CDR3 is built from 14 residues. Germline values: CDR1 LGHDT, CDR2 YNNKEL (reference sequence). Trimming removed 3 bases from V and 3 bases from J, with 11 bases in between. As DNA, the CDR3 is TGTGCCAGCAGCCACCTGGGGGGGGACTATGGCTACACCTTC. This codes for CASSHLGGDYGYTF.

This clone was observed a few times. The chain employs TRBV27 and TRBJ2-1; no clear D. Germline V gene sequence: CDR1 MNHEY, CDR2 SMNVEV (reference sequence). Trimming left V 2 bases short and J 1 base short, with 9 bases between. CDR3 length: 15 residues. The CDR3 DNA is TGTGCCAGCAGTTTAGGGTCCCCTTCCTACAATGAGCAGTTCTTC. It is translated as CASSLGSPSYNEQFF.

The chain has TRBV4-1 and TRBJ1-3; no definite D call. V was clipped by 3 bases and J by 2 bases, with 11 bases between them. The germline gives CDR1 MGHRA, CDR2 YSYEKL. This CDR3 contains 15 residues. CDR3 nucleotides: TGCGCCAGCAGCCAGCCCACTGGGGCTGGAAACACCATATATTTT. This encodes CASSQPTGAGNTIYF.

The CDR3 DNA follows: TGTGCCAGCACAAGACAGTCTATAAACTATGGCTACACCTTC. Protein product: CASTRQSINYGYTF. The chain uses TRBV6-5 and TRBJ1-2; tentative D call: TRBD1 (5 bases). This CDR3 region has 14 residues. Germline-derived CDR1 and CDR2 are MNHEY and SVGAGI. The ends were cut back, 7 bases at V and 2 bases at J, with 14 bases in the middle.

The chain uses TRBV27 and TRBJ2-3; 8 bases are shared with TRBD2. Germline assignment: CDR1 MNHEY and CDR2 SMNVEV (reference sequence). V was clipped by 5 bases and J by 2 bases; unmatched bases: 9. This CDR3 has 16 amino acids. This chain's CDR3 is CASSQEAGDPTDTQYF. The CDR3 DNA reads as TGTGCCAGCAGTCAAGAAGCGGGAGACCCCACAGATACGCAGTATTTT.

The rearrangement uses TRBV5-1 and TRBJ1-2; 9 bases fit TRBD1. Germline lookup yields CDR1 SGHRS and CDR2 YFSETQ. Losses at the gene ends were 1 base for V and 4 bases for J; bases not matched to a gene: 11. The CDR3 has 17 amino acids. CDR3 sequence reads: CASSLITGGQVPYGYTF. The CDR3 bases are TGCGCCAGCAGCTTGATAACAGGGGGCCAGGTTCCCTATGGCTACACCTTC.

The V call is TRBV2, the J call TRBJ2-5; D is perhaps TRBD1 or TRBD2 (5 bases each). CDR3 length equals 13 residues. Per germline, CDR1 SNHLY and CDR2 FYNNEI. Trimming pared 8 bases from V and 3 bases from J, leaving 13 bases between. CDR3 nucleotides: TGTGCCAGCTCAGCGGTCAGGGAAGAGACCCAGTACTTC. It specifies CASSAVREETQYF.

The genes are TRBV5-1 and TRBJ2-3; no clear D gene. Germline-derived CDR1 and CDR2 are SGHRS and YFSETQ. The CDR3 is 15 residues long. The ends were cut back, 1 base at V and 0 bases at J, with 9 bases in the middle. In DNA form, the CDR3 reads TGCGCCAGCAGCTTGTCAGTAACTAGCACAGATACGCAGTATTTT. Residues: CASSLSVTSTDTQYF.

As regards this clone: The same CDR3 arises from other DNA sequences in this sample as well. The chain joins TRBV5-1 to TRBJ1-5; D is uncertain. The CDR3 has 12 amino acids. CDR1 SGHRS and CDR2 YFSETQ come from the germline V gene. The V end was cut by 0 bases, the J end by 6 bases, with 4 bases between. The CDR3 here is CASSLDGQPQHF. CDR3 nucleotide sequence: TGCGCCAGCAGCTTGGATGGTCAGCCCCAGCATTTT. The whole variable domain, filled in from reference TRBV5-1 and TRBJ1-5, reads KAGVTQTPRYLIKTRGQQVTLSCSPISGHRSVSWYQQTPGQGLQFLFEYFSETQRNKGNFPGRFSGRQFSNSRSEMNVSTLELGDSALYLCASSLDGQPQHFGDGTRLSIL.

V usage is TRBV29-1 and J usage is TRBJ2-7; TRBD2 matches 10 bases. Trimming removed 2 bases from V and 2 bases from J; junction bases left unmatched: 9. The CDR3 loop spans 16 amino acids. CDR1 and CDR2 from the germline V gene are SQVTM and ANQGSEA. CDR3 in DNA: TGCAGCGTTGAACGAATAGGAGCGGGAGGGACCTACGAGCAGTACTTC. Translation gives CSVERIGAGGTYEQYF.

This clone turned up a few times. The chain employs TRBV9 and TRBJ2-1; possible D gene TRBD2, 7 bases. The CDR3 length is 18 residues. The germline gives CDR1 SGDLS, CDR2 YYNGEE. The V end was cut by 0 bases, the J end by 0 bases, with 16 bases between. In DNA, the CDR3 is TGTGCCAGCAGCGTAGCTACGGGGGGCTTGAGCTCCTACAATGAGCAGTTCTTC. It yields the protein CASSVATGGLSSYNEQFF.

The CDR3 nucleotides are TGTGCCTGGAGTGTAAGAGGGCCCCGGGGTTCCAGAACCACAGATACGCAGTATTTT. Translated: CAWSVRGPRGSRTTDTQYF. V gene TRBV30 combines with J gene TRBJ2-3; tentatively, D is TRBD2 (5 bases). V was shortened by 0 bases and J by 2 bases, with 24 bases between the two germline ends. Germline lookup yields CDR1 GTSNPN and CDR2 SVGIG (reference sequence). The CDR3 runs 19 residues. The complete variable domain, with remaining parts taken from reference TRBV30 and TRBJ2-3, reads SQTIHQWPATLVQPVGSPLSLECTVEGTSNPNLYWYRQAAGRGLQLLFYSVGIGQISSEVPQNLSASRPQDRQFILSSKKLLLSDSGFYLCAWSVRGPRGSRTTDTQYFGPGTRLTVL.

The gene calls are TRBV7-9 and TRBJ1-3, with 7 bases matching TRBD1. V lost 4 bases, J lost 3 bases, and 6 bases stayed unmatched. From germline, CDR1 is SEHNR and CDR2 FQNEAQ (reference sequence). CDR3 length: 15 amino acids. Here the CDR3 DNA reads TGTGCCAGCAGCTCACAGGGGCTCTATGGAAACACCATATATTTT. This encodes CASSSQGLYGNTIYF.

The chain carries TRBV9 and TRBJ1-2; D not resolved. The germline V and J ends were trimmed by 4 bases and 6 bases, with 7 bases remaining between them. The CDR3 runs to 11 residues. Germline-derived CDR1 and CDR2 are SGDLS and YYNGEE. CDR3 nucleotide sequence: TGTGCCAGCAGCACCACACATGGCTACACCTTC. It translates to CASSTTHGYTF.

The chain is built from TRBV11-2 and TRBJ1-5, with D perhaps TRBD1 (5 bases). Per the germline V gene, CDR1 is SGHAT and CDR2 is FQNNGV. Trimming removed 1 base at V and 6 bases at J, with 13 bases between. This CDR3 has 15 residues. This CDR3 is CASSLGPGPGQPQHF. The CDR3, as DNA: TGTGCCAGCAGCTTAGGCCCAGGGCCGGGTCAGCCCCAGCATTTT. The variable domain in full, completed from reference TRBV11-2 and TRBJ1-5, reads EAGVAQSPRYKIIEKRQSVAFWCNPISGHATLYWYQQILGQGPKLLIQFQNNGVVDDSQLPKDRFSAERLKGVDSTLKIQPAKLEDSAVYLCASSLGPGPGQPQHFGDGTRLSIL.

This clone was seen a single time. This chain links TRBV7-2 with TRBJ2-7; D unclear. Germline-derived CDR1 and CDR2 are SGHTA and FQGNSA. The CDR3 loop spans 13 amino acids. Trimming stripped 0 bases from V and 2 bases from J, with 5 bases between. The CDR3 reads CASSLANTYEQYF. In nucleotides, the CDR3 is TGTGCCAGCAGCTTAGCGAACACCTACGAGCAGTACTTC.

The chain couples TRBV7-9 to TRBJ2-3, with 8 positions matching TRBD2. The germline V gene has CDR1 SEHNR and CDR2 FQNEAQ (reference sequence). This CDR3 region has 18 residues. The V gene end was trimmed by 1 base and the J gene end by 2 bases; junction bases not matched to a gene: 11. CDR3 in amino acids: CASSLGAGGAVNTDTQYF. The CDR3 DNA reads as TGTGCCAGCAGCTTAGGGGCCGGGGGGGCCGTGAACACAGATACGCAGTATTTT.

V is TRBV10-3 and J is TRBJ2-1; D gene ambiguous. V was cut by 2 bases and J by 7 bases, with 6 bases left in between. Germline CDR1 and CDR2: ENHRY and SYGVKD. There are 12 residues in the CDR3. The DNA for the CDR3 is TGTGCCATCAGTGAGACACAGAATGAGCAGTTCTTC. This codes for CAISETQNEQFF.

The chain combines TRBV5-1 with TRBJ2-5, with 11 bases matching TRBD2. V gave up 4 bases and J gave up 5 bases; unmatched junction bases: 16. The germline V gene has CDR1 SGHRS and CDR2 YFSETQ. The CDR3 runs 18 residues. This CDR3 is CASSPRGISGGARETQYF. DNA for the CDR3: TGCGCCAGCAGCCCACGCGGTATTAGCGGGGGGGCCCGGGAGACCCAGTACTTC.

This CDR3 is CASSQDRAGVADTQYF. The CDR3 bases are TGTGCCAGCAGCCAAGATCGAGCGGGAGTTGCAGATACGCAGTATTTT. This sequence joins TRBV14 and TRBJ2-3, with TRBD2 identical over 8 bases. Trimming cost V 0 bases and J 4 bases; bases outside gene matches: 6. Germline V gene sequence: CDR1 SGHDN, CDR2 FVKESK. The CDR3 runs to 16 residues.

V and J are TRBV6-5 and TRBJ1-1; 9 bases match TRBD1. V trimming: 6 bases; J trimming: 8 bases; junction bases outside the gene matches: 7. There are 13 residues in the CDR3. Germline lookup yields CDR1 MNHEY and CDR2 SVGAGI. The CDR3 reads CASRGQGVGEAFF. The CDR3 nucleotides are TGTGCCAGCAGGGGACAGGGAGTTGGAGAAGCTTTCTTT.

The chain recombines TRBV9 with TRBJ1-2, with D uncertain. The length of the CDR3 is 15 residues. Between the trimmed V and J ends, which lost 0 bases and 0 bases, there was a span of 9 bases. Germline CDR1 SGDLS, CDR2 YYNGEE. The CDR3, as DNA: TGTGCCAGCAGCGTAGGGGCAGACCCTAACTATGGCTACACCTTC. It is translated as CASSVGADPNYGYTF.